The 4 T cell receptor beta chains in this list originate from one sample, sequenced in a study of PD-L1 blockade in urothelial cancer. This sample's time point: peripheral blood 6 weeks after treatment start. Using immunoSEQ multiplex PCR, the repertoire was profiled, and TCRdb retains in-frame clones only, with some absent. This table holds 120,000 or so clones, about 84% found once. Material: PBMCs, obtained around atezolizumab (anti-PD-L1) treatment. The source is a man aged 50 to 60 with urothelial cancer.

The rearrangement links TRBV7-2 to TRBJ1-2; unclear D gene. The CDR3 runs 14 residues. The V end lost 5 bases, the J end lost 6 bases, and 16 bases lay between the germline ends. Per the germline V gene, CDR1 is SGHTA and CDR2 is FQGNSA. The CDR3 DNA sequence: TGTGCCAGCAGCCCCCTGCGGGGTACGGATGGCTACACCTTC. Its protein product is CASSPLRGTDGYTF.

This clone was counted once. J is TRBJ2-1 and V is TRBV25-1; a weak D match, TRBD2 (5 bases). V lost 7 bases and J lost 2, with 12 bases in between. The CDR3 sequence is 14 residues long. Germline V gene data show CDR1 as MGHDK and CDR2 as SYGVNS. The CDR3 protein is CASISGGPYNEQFF. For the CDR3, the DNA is TGTGCCAGCATCTCAGGAGGACCCTACAATGAGCAGTTCTTC.

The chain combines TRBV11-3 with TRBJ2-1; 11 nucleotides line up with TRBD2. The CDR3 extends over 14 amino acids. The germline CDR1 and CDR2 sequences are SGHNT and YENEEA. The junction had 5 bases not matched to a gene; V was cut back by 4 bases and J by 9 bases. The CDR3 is CASSSTSGTAEQFF. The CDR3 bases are TGTGCCAGCAGCTCGACTAGCGGGACTGCTGAGCAGTTCTTC.

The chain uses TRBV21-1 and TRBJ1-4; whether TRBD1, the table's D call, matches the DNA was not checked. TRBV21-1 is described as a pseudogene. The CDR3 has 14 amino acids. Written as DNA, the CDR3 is TGTGCCACCTTGGGGACAGGGGATGGTGAAAAACTGTTTTTT. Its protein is CATLGTGDGEKLFF.